The following is a T cell receptor beta chain sequence with its context. The table came from immunoSEQ multiplex PCR; TCRdb's copy has only in-frame clones and leaves some out. Here the sample spans 200,000 to 250,000 clones, 90% being singletons. This specimen belongs to a study of blood T cell repertoires in COVID-19. The wider study: Samples came from the United States, Italy and Spain, spanning acute and convalescent COVID-19. T cells, B-cell-depleted T cells, or PBMCs supplied cDNA or gDNA.

The age range of participants was about 18 to 100 years, with residence in approximately 25 US areas. Donors were grouped by their self-reported clinical history. J gave up 1 base and V 0 bases, and 5 bases lay outside the gene matches. CDR1 SGHRS and CDR2 YFSETQ come from the germline V gene. There are 17 residues in the CDR3. This clonotype was obtained from a man aged 25 to 40 who had been exposed to COVID-19. Sequenced input: PBMCs or T cells enriched from blood (not recorded which). The chain carries TRBV5-1 and TRBJ2-2; 8 bases match TRBD2. The CDR3 sequence is CASSLAGSGGNTGELFF. The CDR3 nucleotides are TGCGCCAGCAGCTTGGCCGGGAGCGGGGGGAACACCGGGGAGCTGTTTTTT.